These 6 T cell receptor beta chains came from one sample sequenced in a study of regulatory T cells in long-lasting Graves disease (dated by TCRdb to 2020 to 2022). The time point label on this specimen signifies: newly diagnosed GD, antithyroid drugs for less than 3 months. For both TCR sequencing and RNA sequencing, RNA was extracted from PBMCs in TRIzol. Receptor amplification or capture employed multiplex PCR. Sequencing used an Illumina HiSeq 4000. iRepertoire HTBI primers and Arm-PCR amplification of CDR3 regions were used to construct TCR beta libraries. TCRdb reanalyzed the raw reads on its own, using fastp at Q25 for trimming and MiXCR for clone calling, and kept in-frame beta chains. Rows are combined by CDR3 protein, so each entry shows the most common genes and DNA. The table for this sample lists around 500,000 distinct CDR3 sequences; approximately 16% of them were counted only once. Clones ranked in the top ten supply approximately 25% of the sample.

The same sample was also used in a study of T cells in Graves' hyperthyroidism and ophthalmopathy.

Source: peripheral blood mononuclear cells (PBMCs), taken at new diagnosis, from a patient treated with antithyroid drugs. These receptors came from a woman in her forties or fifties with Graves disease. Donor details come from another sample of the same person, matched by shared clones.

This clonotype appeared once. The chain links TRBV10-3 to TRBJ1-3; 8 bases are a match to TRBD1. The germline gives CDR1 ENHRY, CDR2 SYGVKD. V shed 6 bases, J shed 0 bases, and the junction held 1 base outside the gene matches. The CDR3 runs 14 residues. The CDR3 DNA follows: TGTGCCATCAGGGGACAGGACTCTGGAAACACCATATATTTT. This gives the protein CAIRGQDSGNTIYF.

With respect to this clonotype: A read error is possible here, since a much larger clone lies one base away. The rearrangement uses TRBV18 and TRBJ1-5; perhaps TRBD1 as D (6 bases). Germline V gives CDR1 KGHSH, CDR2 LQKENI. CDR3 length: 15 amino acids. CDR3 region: CGSSPDSFSNQPQHF. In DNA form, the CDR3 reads TGTGGCAGCTCACCGGACAGTTTCAGCAATCAGCCCCAGCATTTT.

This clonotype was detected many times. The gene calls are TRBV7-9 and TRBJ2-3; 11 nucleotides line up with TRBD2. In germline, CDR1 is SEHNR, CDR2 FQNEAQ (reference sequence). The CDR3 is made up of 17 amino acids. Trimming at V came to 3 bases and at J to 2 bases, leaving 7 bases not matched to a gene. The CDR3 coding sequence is TGTGCCAGCAGCTTCCAGGTAGCGGGGGGGGTCACAGATACGCAGTATTTT. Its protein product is CASSFQVAGGVTDTQYF.

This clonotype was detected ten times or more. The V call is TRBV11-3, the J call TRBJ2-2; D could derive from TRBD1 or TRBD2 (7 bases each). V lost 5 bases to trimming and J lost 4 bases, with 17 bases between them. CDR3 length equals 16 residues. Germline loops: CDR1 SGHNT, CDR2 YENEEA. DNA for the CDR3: TGTGCCAGCAGCCTCAGGGGGGGGGGCACCACCGGGGAGCTGTTTTTT. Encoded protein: CASSLRGGGTTGELFF.

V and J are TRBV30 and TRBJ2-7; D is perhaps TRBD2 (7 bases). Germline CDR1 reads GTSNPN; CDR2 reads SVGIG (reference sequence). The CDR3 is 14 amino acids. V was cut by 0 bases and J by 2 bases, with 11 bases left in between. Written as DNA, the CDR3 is TGTGCCTGGAGTGTTTCGGGGGGCCCCTACGAGCAGTACTTC. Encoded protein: CAWSVSGGPYEQYF.

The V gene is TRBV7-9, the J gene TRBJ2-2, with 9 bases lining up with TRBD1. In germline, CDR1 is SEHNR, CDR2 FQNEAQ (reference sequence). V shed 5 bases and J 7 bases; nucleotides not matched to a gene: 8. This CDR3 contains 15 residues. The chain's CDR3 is CASSPTGGASGELFF. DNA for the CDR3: TGTGCCAGCAGCCCAACAGGGGGCGCAAGCGGGGAGCTGTTTTTT.